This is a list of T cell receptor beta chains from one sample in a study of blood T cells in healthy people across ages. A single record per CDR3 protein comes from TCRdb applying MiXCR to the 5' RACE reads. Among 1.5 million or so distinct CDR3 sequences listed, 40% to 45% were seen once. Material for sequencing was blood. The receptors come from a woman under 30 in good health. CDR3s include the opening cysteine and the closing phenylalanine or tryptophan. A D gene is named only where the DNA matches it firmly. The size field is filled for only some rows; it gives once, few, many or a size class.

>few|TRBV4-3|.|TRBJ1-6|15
TGCGCCAGCAGCCAAGAGGTTCTGGCCAATTCACCCCTCCACTTT
CASSQEVLANSPLHF
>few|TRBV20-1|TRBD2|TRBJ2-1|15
TGCAGTGCTAGAGAAGCTCTAGCGGGATACAATGAGCAGTTCTTC
CSAREALAGYNEQFF
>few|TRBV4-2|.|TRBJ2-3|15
TGTGCCAGCAGCCAAGATGCGTGGGACCGAGATACGCAGTATTTT
CASSQDAWDRDTQYF
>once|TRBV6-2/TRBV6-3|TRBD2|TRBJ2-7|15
TGTGCCAGCAGTTACGCACTAGCGTTCTCCTACGAGCAGTACTTC
CASSYALAFSYEQYF
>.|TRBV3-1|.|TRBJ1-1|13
TGTGCCAGCAGCCTACCGATGAACACTGAAGCTTTCTTT
CASSLPMNTEAFF
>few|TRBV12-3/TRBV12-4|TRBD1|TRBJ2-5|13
TGTGCCAGCAGTGGACAGGAGATAGGGACCCAGTACTTC
CASSGQEIGTQYF
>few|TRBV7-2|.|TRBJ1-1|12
TGTGCCAGCAGCCCAGACGCAACTGAAGCTTTCTTT
CASSPDATEAFF
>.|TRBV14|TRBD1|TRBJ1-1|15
TGTGCCGGCAGCCAATTCAGGGGGGTGAACACTGAAGCTTTCTTT
CAGSQFRGVNTEAFF
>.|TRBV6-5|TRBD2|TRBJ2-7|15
TGTGCCAGCAGTTCCCTACTAGCGGGAGCACACGAGCAGTACTTC
CASSSLLAGAHEQYF
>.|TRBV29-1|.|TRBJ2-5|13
TGCAGCGTCTCAGGTTCGGGTGGAGAGACCCAGTACTTC
CSVSGSGGETQYF
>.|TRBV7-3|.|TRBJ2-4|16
TGTGCCAGCAGCTTAATGGGGGCGCGAGGCAAAAACATTCAGTACTTC
CASSLMGARGKNIQYF
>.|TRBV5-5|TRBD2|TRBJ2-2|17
TGTGCCAGCAGTATCCTCTGGACTAGCGGGGGGACCGGGGAGCTGTTTTTT
CASSILWTSGGTGELFF
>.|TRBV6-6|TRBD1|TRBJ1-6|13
TGTGCCAGCAGTACAGGGGATAATTCACCCCTCCACTTT
CASSTGDNSPLHF
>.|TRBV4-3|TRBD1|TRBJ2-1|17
TGCGCCAGCAGCCCGGGGACAGTAACAAGCTCCTACAATGAGCAGTTCTTC
CASSPGTVTSSYNEQFF
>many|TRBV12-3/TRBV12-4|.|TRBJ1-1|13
TGTGCCAGCAGCTTGGTACGAGACACTGAAGCTTTCTTT
CASSLVRDTEAFF
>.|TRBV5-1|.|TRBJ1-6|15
TGCGCCAGCAGCTTGAGTACAGGAGAACATTCACCCCTCCACTTT
CASSLSTGEHSPLHF
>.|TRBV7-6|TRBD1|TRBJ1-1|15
TGTGCCAGCAGCTTATCGGACAGGGGGCTTCCTGAAGCTTTCTTT
CASSLSDRGLPEAFF
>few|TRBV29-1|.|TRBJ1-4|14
TGCAGCGTTGTAACGACAGGAAAGAATGAAAAACTGTTTTTT
CSVVTTGKNEKLFF
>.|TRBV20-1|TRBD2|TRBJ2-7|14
TGCAGTGCTAGAGGCGGGCTAGCGGGGGTTGAGCAGTACTTC
CSARGGLAGVEQYF
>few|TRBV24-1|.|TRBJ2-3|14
TGTGCCACCAGTGATGCGGGGAGCACAGATACGCAGTATTTT
CATSDAGSTDTQYF
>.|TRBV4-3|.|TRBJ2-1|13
TGCGCCAGCAGCCACCTGAAAGGGCATGAGCAGTTCTTC
CASSHLKGHEQFF
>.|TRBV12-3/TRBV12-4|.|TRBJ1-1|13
TGTGCCAGCAGTTCAAGGGCTGTTTCTGAAGCTTTCTTT
CASSSRAVSEAFF
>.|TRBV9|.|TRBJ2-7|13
TGTGCCAGCAGCACAGGGAACTACAATGAGCAGTACTTC
CASSTGNYNEQYF
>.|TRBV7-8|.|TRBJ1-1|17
TGTGCCAGCAGCTTAGTTGTAGGGAGGAGGGAGAACACTGAAGCTTTCTTT
CASSLVVGRRENTEAFF
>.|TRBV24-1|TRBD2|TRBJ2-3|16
TGTGCCACCAGTGCCCAGGGGACTAGTAACTCAAATACGCAGTATTTT
CATSAQGTSNSNTQYF
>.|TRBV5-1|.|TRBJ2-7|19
TGCGCCAGCAGCTTGGTACCGCAAGTTGGTAGCGGAGGTGCCTACGAGCAGTACTTC
CASSLVPQVGSGGAYEQYF
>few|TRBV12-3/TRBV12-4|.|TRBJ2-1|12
TGTGCCAGCAGTTTGAGTGGTCTTGAGCAGTTCTTC
CASSLSGLEQFF
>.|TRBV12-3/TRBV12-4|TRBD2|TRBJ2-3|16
TGTGCCAGCAGTCTTTGGACTAGCGGGAGCACAGATACGCAGTATTTT
CASSLWTSGSTDTQYF
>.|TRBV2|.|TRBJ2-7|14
TGTGCCAGCAGAGGGCGGGGAGCCTACAATGAGCAGTACTTC
CASRGRGAYNEQYF